This is a list of T cell receptor beta chains from one sample in a study of T cell responses to AZD1222 COVID-19 vaccine. Some clones are missing from TCRdb's copy, which holds only in-frame ones; the method was immunoSEQ multiplex PCR. The data contain fewer than 180,000 clones, less than 95% of them singletons. Sequencing was performed on peripheral blood, taken on day 0 of AZD1222 vaccination. All receptors come from an adult in good health. Each CDR3 is given with its conserved first and last residue. Fields, in order: clone size, V gene, J gene, D gene, CDR3 protein, CDR3 DNA. The D gene is left open where the match is weak. The size field is filled for only some rows; it gives once, few, many or a size class.

>.|TRBV7-2|TRBJ1-2|.
CASSLAYEENNYGYTF
TGTGCCAGCAGCTTAGCATACGAAGAGAATAACTATGGCTACACCTTC
>.|TRBV18|TRBJ1-5|.
CASSPDLGGIAQPQHF
TGTGCCAGCTCACCTGACCTTGGGGGGATTGCGCAGCCCCAGCATTTT
>.|TRBV3-1/TRBV3-2|TRBJ1-1|TRBD1
CASSQWDRGWTEAFF
TGTGCCAGCAGCCAATGGGACAGGGGTTGGACTGAAGCTTTCTTT
>.|TRBV18|TRBJ1-2|.
CASSPAGSNYGYTF
TGTGCCAGCTCACCCGCGGGTTCTAACTATGGCTACACCTTC
>.|TRBV18|TRBJ1-4|.
CASSISATTNEKLFF
TGTGCCAGCTCAATCAGTGCCACAACTAATGAAAAACTGTTTTTT
>.|TRBV19|TRBJ2-2|TRBD2
CASSIPGGGPDTGELFF
TGTGCCAGTAGTATCCCCGGGGGGGGGCCGGACACCGGGGAGCTGTTTTTT
>.|TRBV5-4|TRBJ2-1|TRBD2
CASSLEAGARNEQFF
TGTGCCAGCAGCTTGGAAGCGGGAGCGCGCAATGAGCAGTTCTTC
>once|TRBV21-1|TRBJ2-3|.
CASSADPGRKTDTQYF
TGTGCCAGCAGCGCGGACCCCGGGAGAAAGACAGATACGCAGTATTTT
>few|TRBV2|TRBJ1-2|TRBD1
CASGPRDRGRTYGYTF
TGTGCCAGCGGACCACGCGACAGGGGACGAACCTATGGCTACACCTTC
>.|TRBV5-1|TRBJ1-3|.
CASSLGVSISGNTIYF
TGCGCCAGCAGCTTGGGGGTCAGTATCTCTGGAAACACCATATATTTT
>few|TRBV24-1|TRBJ2-2|.
CATSDLGGAGELFF
TGTGCCACCAGTGATTTAGGGGGGGCCGGGGAGCTGTTTTTT
>.|TRBV2|TRBJ2-5|TRBD2
CASSGLAQETQYF
TGTGCCAGCAGCGGACTAGCGCAAGAGACCCAGTACTTC
>.|TRBV9|TRBJ2-3|.
CASSRIPLGGSADTQYF
TGTGCCAGCAGTCGAATCCCGTTGGGGGGCAGCGCAGATACGCAGTATTTT
>.|TRBV2|TRBJ1-2|TRBD1
CASRDGQGNYGYTF
TGTGCCAGCAGGGATGGACAGGGAAACTATGGCTACACCTTC
>.|TRBV28|TRBJ1-1|TRBD1
CASVDVRGPKTEAFF
TGTGCCAGCGTCGACGTCAGGGGGCCTAAGACTGAAGCTTTCTTT
>once|TRBV10-3|TRBJ1-1|.
CAIKRDLNTEAFF
TGTGCCATCAAGAGGGATTTGAACACTGAAGCTTTCTTT
>once|TRBV19|TRBJ1-1|.
CASSPRTTRAEAFF
TGTGCCAGTAGTCCTCGGACGACAAGGGCTGAAGCTTTCTTT
>.|TRBV7-8|TRBJ1-1|.
CASSLLSGGSMNTEAFF
TGTGCCAGCAGCTTACTCTCCGGGGGAAGCATGAACACTGAAGCTTTCTTT
>once|TRBV3-1/TRBV3-2|TRBJ1-6|.
CASSQEQDDGNSPLHF
TGTGCCAGCAGCCAAGAACAGGACGACGGTAATTCACCCCTCCACTTT
>.|TRBV28|TRBJ1-1|.
CASTSGGEREAFF
TGTGCCAGCACTTCCGGGGGGGAGAGGGAAGCTTTCTTT
>.|TRBV7-2|TRBJ1-5|.
CASSFGGPGPQHF
TGTGCCAGCAGTTTTGGGGGCCCCGGGCCCCAGCATTTT
>.|TRBV29-1|TRBJ1-1|.
CSVITNTEAFF
TGCAGCGTCATCACGAACACTGAAGCTTTCTTT
>.|TRBV5-1|TRBJ2-5|TRBD1
CASSLGRQGAGKTQYF
TGCGCCAGCAGCTTGGGGAGACAGGGGGCAGGGAAGACCCAGTACTTC
>.|TRBV4-1|TRBJ2-1|TRBD2
CASRPLLAGNHNEQFF
TGCGCCAGCAGGCCACTTCTAGCGGGCAATCACAATGAGCAGTTCTTC
>.|TRBV2|TRBJ1-3|.
CASTRSHSGNTIYF
TGTGCCAGCACTCGGTCCCACTCTGGAAACACCATATATTTT
>.|TRBV19|TRBJ1-3|.
CASSMRVTNTIYF
TGTGCCAGTAGTATGAGGGTTACGAACACCATATATTTT
>.|TRBV2|TRBJ2-1|TRBD2
CASSGSGTTLGHEQFF
TGTGCCAGCAGTGGATCCGGGACTACGCTGGGCCATGAGCAGTTCTTC
>few|TRBV27|TRBJ1-4|.
CASSGAVATNEKLFF
TGTGCCAGCAGTGGAGCCGTTGCAACTAATGAAAAACTGTTTTTT
>.|TRBV6-5|TRBJ2-2|.
CASSYSGVGTGELFF
TGTGCCAGCAGTTACTCCGGGGTAGGGACCGGGGAGCTGTTTTTT
>.|TRBV19|TRBJ1-5|TRBD1
CASSIEGQGVQPQHF
TGTGCCAGTAGTATAGAAGGACAGGGGGTCCAGCCCCAGCATTTT
>.|TRBV6-5|TRBJ1-2|.
CASSYARGGYGYTF
TGTGCCAGCAGTTACGCCAGGGGCGGCTATGGCTACACCTTC
>.|TRBV5-8|TRBJ2-5|TRBD2
CASSLAGGGIQETQYF
TGTGCCAGCAGCTTGGCCGGCGGGGGAATCCAAGAGACCCAGTACTTC
>once|TRBV2|TRBJ2-2|.
CASSTLNPRVATGELFF
TGTGCCAGCAGTACCCTTAACCCCAGGGTTGCCACCGGGGAGCTGTTTTTT
>.|TRBV10-3|TRBJ1-5|.
CAISEAPSNQPQHF
TGTGCCATCAGTGAAGCCCCAAGCAATCAGCCCCAGCATTTT
>.|TRBV2|TRBJ1-1|.
CASSEVGISWNTEAFF
TGTGCCAGCAGTGAAGTGGGGATTTCTTGGAACACTGAAGCTTTCTTT
>.|TRBV27|TRBJ2-1|.
CASSLGQAYNEQFF
TGTGCCAGCAGTTTAGGGCAGGCCTACAATGAGCAGTTCTTC
>.|TRBV4-3|TRBJ1-1|.
CASSQVVSGETEAFF
TGCGCCAGCAGCCAAGTCGTTTCGGGGGAGACTGAAGCTTTCTTT
>.|TRBV6-5|TRBJ1-2|.
CASSFAGTVNYGYTF
TGTGCCAGCAGTTTTGCCGGGACGGTCAACTATGGCTACACCTTC
>once|TRBV18|TRBJ2-3|TRBD1
CASSPRDRGGETQYF
TGTGCCAGCTCACCGAGGGACAGGGGGGGAGAAACGCAGTATTTT
>once|TRBV6-5|TRBJ2-1|.
CASSYRQNEQFF
TGTGCCAGCAGTTACCGCCAGAATGAGCAGTTCTTC
>.|TRBV19|TRBJ2-1|.
CASSSGLSYNEQFF
TGTGCCAGTAGTAGCGGGCTCTCCTACAATGAGCAGTTCTTC
>.|TRBV14|TRBJ2-1|.
CASGGSYNEQFF
TGTGCCAGCGGGGGGTCCTACAATGAGCAGTTCTTC
>few|TRBV6-5|TRBJ1-3|.
CASSYEGWSGNTIYF
TGTGCCAGCAGTTATGAGGGTTGGTCTGGAAACACCATATATTTT
>.|TRBV9|TRBJ1-5|.
CASSPGISNQPQHF
TGTGCCAGCAGCCCAGGCATATCCAATCAGCCCCAGCATTTT